The present entry profiles one T cell receptor beta chain with its context. The germline V and J ends were trimmed by 0 bases and 7 bases, with 18 bases remaining between them. Per the germline V gene, CDR1 is MNHNY and CDR2 is SVGAGI (reference sequence). CDR3 length equals 16 residues. This record belongs to a study of T cell changes during pregnancy in multiple sclerosis. TCRdb's table, derived via immunoSEQ multiplex PCR, lists solely in-frame clones and lacks some. The table shows around 110,000 clones, with 92% occurring only once. This chain links TRBV6-6 with TRBJ1-1; D might be TRBD1 (6 bases). The clonotype originates from a female donor with multiple sclerosis, enrolled in a pregnancy study. The material was peripheral blood, obtained in the third trimester of pregnancy. This chain's CDR3 is CASSYSAGGGGGEAFF. The CDR3 bases are TGTGCCAGCAGTTACTCGGCGGGGGGGGGAGGGGGTGAAGCTTTCTTT.